Shown below are 21 T cell receptor beta chains from a single sample sequenced in a study of blood T cell repertoires in COVID-19. Some clones are missing from TCRdb's copy, which holds only in-frame ones; the method was immunoSEQ multiplex PCR. The profile shows approximately 240,000 clones, around 82% of them singletons. The sample taken for sequencing was peripheral blood. These receptors all stem from an elderly woman with active or convalescent COVID-19.

The chain is built from TRBV5-1 and TRBJ1-6; D call uncertain. Germline V CDR1 and CDR2: SGHRS, YFSETQ. The ends were cut back, 5 bases at V and 10 bases at J, with 13 bases in the middle. The CDR3 runs to 13 residues. CDR3 sequence: CASRTGGRSPLHF. The CDR3 DNA is TGCGCCAGCAGAACGGGAGGTCGCTCACCCCTCCACTTT. The whole variable domain, remainder taken from reference TRBV5-1 and TRBJ1-6, is KAGVTQTPRYLIKTRGQQVTLSCSPISGHRSVSWYQQTPGQGLQFLFEYFSETQRNKGNFPGRFSGRQFSNSRSEMNVSTLELGDSALYLCASRTGGRSPLHFGNGTRLTVT.

The genes are TRBV18 and TRBJ1-3; 8 nucleotides line up with TRBD1. V shed 3 bases and J 2 bases; nucleotides not matched to a gene: 9. Germline CDR1 KGHSH, CDR2 LQKENI. The CDR3 loop spans 17 amino acids. The DNA of the CDR3 is TGTGCCAGCTCACCTTCCCCTGGACAGGGTCCTGGAAACACCATATATTTT. It is translated as CASSPSPGQGPGNTIYF.

The chain is built from TRBV3-1 (or the pseudogene TRBV3-2) and TRBJ2-1, with 7 bases aligning to TRBD2. The length of the CDR3 is 17 residues. Germline V gives CDR1 LGHDT, CDR2 YNNKEL (reference sequence). With 1 base clipped from V and 4 bases from J, the junction kept 10 bases outside the gene matches. CDR3 nucleotides: TGTGCCAGCAGCCAAGGCTCGGCGGGAGTGTTATACAATGAGCAGTTCTTC. This encodes CASSQGSAGVLYNEQFF.

J is TRBJ2-5 and V is TRBV7-5; TRBD1 was called by the table and not checked on the DNA. TRBV7-5 represents a pseudogene. CDR3 length equals 14 residues. CDR3: CVRSQRGQQETQYF. The CDR3 DNA follows: TGTGTCAGAAGCCAAAGGGGACAGCAAGAGACCCAGTACTTC.

The V gene is TRBV5-1, the J gene TRBJ2-7, with 7 positions matching TRBD2. The CDR3 contains 13 residues. Germline V lookup: CDR1 SGHRS, CDR2 YFSETQ. The V gene end was trimmed by 2 bases and the J gene end by 4 bases; junction bases not matched to a gene: 3. Here the CDR3 reads CASSFQGGYEQYF. The CDR3 bases are TGCGCCAGCAGCTTTCAGGGAGGGTACGAGCAGTACTTC.

The rearrangement uses TRBV3-1 (or the pseudogene TRBV3-2) and TRBJ1-1; tentative D call: TRBD1 (6 bases). The CDR3 consists of 14 residues. V lost 1 base and J lost 4, with 10 bases in between. CDR1 is LGHDT, CDR2 YNNKEL, per germline (reference sequence). Written as DNA, the CDR3 is TGTGCCAGCAGCCAAGGGACAGCGAGCACTGAAGCTTTCTTT. It codes for CASSQGTASTEAFF.

V is TRBV12-3 or TRBV12-4 and J is TRBJ1-2, with 7 nucleotides matching TRBD1. The ends lost 4 bases at V and 5 bases at J; junction bases unmatched: 1. The CDR3 is 12 amino acids. Here the CDR3 DNA reads TGTGCCAGCAGTTGGACAGGTTATGGCTACACCTTC. Protein product: CASSWTGYGYTF.

In its sample, this clone was seen once. The chain recombines TRBV19 with TRBJ2-3, with 10 positions matching TRBD2. CDR1 is LNHDA and CDR2 is SQIVND in the germline V gene (reference sequence). The CDR3 is made up of 15 amino acids. Losses at the gene ends were 2 bases for V and 5 bases for J; bases not matched to a gene: 4. CDR3 amino acids: CASSIMSSGRDTQYF. As DNA, the CDR3 is TGTGCCAGTAGTATAATGTCTAGCGGGAGAGATACGCAGTATTTT.

V and J are TRBV10-3 and TRBJ1-5, with TRBD1 identical over 10 bases. This CDR3 has 16 residues. Germline CDR1 is ENHRY and CDR2 is SYGVKD. The V segment lost 6 bases and the J segment 0 bases; nucleotides outside the gene matches: 5. CDR3 loop: CAISDRGQGSNQPQHF. CDR3 DNA: TGTGCCATCAGCGACAGGGGGCAGGGTAGCAATCAGCCCCAGCATTTT.

V is TRBV20-1 and J is TRBJ2-7; no clear D. The better agreement between TRBJ2-5 and the DNA end casts doubt on the J call. CDR3 length equals 9 residues. Per germline, CDR1 DFQATT and CDR2 SNEGSKA (reference sequence). The CDR3 DNA follows: TGCAGTGCAGGCGGGACCCAGTACTTC. Encoded protein: CSAGGTQYF.

The chain couples TRBV7-5 to TRBJ2-7; TRBD1 is taken as the D call from the table, unchecked against the DNA. TRBV7-5 is labeled a pseudogene. This CDR3 region has 19 residues. The CDR3 is CARSLPLTEHLNTSYEQYF. The DNA for the CDR3 is TGTGCCAGAAGCTTGCCCCTCACAGAACACCTTAATACGAGCTACGAGCAGTACTTC.

The V call is TRBV28, the J call TRBJ2-7; D is uncertain. This CDR3 contains 12 residues. Germline assignment: CDR1 MDHEN and CDR2 SYDVKM. Trimming cost V 5 bases and J 3 bases, with 8 bases left between them. The CDR3 protein is CASSPRLYEQYF. As DNA, the CDR3 is TGTGCCAGCAGTCCGAGACTCTACGAGCAGTACTTC.

The chain uses TRBV10-3 and TRBJ1-2; possible D gene TRBD1, 6 bases. The V end lost 6 bases, the J end lost 7 bases, and 18 bases lay between the germline ends. Germline V CDR1 and CDR2: ENHRY, SYGVKD. The CDR3 totals 14 residues. DNA of the CDR3: TGTGCCATCAGGGAAGGGGGGGCGGTTAGTGGCTACACCTTC. Protein sequence: CAIREGGAVSGYTF.

This chain links TRBV7-8 with TRBJ1-1, with TRBD1 matching over 9 bases. CDR1 and CDR2 from the germline V gene are SGHVS and FQNEAQ. V lost 0 bases and J lost 3; bases outside the gene matches: 5. The CDR3 is made up of 16 amino acids. The CDR3 sequence: CASSLADRTGDTEAFF. In DNA form, the CDR3 reads TGTGCCAGCAGCTTAGCCGATCGGACAGGGGACACTGAAGCTTTCTTT.

This chain connects TRBV4-2 to TRBJ2-7, with D uncertain. Trimming cost V 1 base and J 3 bases, with 16 bases left between them. From germline, CDR1 is LGHNA and CDR2 YNFKEQ. The CDR3 loop spans 16 amino acids. The CDR3 is CASSQGVSSVIYEQYF. CDR3 in DNA: TGTGCCAGCAGCCAAGGAGTATCAAGCGTGATCTACGAGCAGTACTTC.

CDR3 nucleotides: TGCAGCGTTGGTCAGGGGTTTGGCTACACCTTC. Encoded protein: CSVGQGFGYTF. The genes are TRBV29-1 and TRBJ1-2; maybe TRBD1 (6 bases). The CDR3 has 11 residues. Germline values: CDR1 SQVTM, CDR2 ANQGSEA. V lost 4 bases and J lost 7, with 10 bases in between.

The chain employs TRBV24-1 and TRBJ2-1; 14 bases agree with TRBD2. This CDR3 is 20 amino acids long. Germline V gene sequence: CDR1 KGHDR, CDR2 SFDVKD. V lost 6 bases and J lost 6; bases outside the gene matches: 18. The CDR3 spells CATSPLTGGGLAGGPNEQFF. CDR3 nucleotides: TGTGCCACCAGTCCTCTTACAGGGGGCGGACTAGCGGGGGGCCCCAATGAGCAGTTCTTC.

The V gene is TRBV7-2, the J gene TRBJ2-2; no clear D. The CDR3 is made up of 14 amino acids. Germline V gives CDR1 SGHTA, CDR2 FQGNSA. V gave up 2 bases and J gave up 3 bases, with 7 bases separating them. CDR3 in DNA: TGTGCCAGCAGCTTACGGTCCCACACCGGGGAGCTGTTTTTT. Residues: CASSLRSHTGELFF.

The chain couples TRBV15 to TRBJ1-5; weak D call: TRBD1 (6 bases). CDR3 size: 18 residues. Germline V gene data show CDR1 as LNHNV and CDR2 as YYDKDF (reference sequence). V gave up 7 bases and J gave up 4 bases, with 26 bases separating them. The CDR3 sequence is CATTPSVQGRVQNQPQHF. In DNA, the CDR3 is TGTGCCACCACCCCCTCGGTACAGGGACGGGTGCAAAATCAGCCCCAGCATTTT.

This clone has just a few counts. The V and J genes are TRBV6-5 and TRBJ1-6; 7 positions agree with TRBD1. Losses at the gene ends were 6 bases for V and 4 bases for J; bases not matched to a gene: 3. The length of the CDR3 is 14 residues. Germline-derived CDR1 and CDR2 are MNHEY and SVGAGI. The CDR3 DNA is TGTGCCAGCAGGAGGGACAGTTATAATTCACCCCTCCACTTT. It codes for CASRRDSYNSPLHF.

J is TRBJ1-6 and V is TRBV28, with 11 bases matching TRBD1. Germline CDR1 and CDR2: MDHEN and SYDVKM. The CDR3 is 13 residues long. V shed 7 bases and J 12 bases; nucleotides not matched to a gene: 5. CDR3 in DNA: TGTGCCAGCAACCCGGGACAGGGGGGACCCCTCCACTTT. Translated, it gives CASNPGQGGPLHF.